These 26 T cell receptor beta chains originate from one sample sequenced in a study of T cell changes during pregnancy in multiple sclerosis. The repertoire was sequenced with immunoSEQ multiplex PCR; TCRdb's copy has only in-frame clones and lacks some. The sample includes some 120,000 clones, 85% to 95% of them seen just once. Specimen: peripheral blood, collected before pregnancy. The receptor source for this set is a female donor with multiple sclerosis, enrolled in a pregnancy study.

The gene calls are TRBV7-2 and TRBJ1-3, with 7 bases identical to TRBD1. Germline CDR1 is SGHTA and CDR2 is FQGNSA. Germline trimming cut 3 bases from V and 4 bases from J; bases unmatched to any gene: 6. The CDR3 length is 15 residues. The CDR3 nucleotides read TGTGCCAGCAGCTTCGAGGGGGCGACCGGAAACACCATATATTTT. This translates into CASSFEGATGNTIYF. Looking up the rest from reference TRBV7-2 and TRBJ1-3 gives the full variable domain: GAGVSQSPSNKVTEKGKDVELRCDPISGHTALYWYRQSLGQGLEFLIYFQGNSAPDKSGLPSDRFSAERTGGSVSTLTIQRTQQEDSAVYLCASSFEGATGNTIYFGEGSWLTVV.

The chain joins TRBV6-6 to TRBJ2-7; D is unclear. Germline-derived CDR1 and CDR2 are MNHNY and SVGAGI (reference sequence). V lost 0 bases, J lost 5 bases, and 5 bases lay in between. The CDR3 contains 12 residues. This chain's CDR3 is CASSYSTDEQYF. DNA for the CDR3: TGTGCCAGCAGTTACTCTACTGACGAGCAGTACTTC.

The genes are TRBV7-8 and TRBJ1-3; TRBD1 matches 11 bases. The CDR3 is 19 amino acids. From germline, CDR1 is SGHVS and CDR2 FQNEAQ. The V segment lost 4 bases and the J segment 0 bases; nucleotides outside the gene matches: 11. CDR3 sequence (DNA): TGTGCCAGCAGCTCGTACCGGGACAGGGGGTCCATCTCTGGAAACACCATATATTTT. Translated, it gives CASSSYRDRGSISGNTIYF.

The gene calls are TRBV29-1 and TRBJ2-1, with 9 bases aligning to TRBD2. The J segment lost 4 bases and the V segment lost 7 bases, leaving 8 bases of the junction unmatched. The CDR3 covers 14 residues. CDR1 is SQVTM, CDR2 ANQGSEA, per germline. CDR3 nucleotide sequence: TGCAGCGCCGTTTATCTAGCGGGATACAATGAGCAGTTCTTC. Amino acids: CSAVYLAGYNEQFF.

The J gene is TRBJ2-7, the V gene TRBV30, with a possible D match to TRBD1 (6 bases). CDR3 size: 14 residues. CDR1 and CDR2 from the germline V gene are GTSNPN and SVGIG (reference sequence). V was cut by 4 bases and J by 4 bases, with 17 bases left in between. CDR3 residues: CAWTKGESAYEQYF. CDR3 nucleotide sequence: TGTGCCTGGACGAAGGGGGAGTCCGCGTACGAGCAGTACTTC. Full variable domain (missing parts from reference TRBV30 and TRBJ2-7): SQTIHQWPATLVQPVGSPLSLECTVEGTSNPNLYWYRQAAGRGLQLLFYSVGIGQISSEVPQNLSASRPQDRQFILSSKKLLLSDSGFYLCAWTKGESAYEQYFGPGTRLTVT.

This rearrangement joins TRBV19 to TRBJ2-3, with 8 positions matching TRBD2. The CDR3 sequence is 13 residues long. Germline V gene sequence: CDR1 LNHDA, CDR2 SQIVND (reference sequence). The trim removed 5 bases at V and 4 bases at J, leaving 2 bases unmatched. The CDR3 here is CASSAGGADTQYF. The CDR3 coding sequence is TGTGCCAGTAGTGCGGGGGGTGCAGATACGCAGTATTTT.

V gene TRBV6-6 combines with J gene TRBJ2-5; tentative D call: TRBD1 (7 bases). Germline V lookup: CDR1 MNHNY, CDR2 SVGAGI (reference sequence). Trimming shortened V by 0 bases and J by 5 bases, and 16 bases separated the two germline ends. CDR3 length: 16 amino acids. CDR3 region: CASSYSHRGGMETQYF. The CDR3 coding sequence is TGTGCCAGCAGTTACTCCCACAGGGGAGGTATGGAGACCCAGTACTTC.

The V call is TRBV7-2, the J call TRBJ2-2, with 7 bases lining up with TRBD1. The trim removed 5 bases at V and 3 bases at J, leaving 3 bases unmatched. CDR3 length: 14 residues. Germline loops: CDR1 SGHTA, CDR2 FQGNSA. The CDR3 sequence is CASSRDSYTGELFF. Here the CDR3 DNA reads TGTGCCAGCAGCCGGGACAGCTACACCGGGGAGCTGTTTTTT.

The CDR3 loop is CASSPSGTGANNSPLHF. The CDR3 DNA follows: TGTGCCAGCAGCCCCTCCGGGACAGGGGCTAATAATTCACCCCTCCACTTT. The V and J genes are TRBV7-2 and TRBJ1-6; 10 bases map to TRBD1. V lost 5 bases, J lost 5 bases, and 9 bases stayed unmatched. The CDR3 has 17 residues. Per germline, CDR1 SGHTA and CDR2 FQGNSA.

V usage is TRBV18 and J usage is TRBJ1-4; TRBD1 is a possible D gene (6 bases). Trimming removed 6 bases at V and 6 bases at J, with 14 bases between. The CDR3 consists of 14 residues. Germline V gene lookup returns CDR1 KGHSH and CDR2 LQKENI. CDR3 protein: CASSPGAGDEKLFF. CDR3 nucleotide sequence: TGTGCCAGCTCTCCAGGAGCAGGGGATGAAAAACTGTTTTTT.

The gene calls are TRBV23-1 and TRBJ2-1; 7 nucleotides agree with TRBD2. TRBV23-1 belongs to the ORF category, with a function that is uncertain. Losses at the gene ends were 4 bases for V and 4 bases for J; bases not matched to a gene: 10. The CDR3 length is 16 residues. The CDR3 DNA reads TGCGCCAGCAGTCGAATGGGACTACCTAGGTACAATGAGCAGTTCTTC. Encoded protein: CASSRMGLPRYNEQFF.

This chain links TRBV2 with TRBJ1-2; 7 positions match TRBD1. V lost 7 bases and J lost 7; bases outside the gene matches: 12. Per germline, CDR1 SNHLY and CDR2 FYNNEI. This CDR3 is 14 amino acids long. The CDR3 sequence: CASTVRGQRIGYTF. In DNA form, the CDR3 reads TGTGCCAGCACGGTCCGGGGACAGCGGATTGGCTACACCTTC.

The CDR3 sequence is CASSSKRDNQPQHF. CDR3 DNA: TGTGCCAGCAGCTCCAAACGGGACAATCAGCCCCAGCATTTT. The chain is built from TRBV7-9 and TRBJ1-5; D gene ambiguous. The CDR3 extends over 14 amino acids. Trimming cost V 4 bases and J 3 bases, with 10 bases left between them. CDR1 SEHNR and CDR2 FQNEAQ come from the germline V gene (reference sequence).

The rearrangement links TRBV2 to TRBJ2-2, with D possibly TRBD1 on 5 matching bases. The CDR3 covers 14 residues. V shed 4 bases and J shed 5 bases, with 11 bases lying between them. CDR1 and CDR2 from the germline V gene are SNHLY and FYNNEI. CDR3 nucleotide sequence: TGTGCCAGCAGTGGTCCAGGGCCGACCGGGGAGCTGTTTTTT. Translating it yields CASSGPGPTGELFF.

The CDR3 is CASSPQVRSETQYF. The CDR3 DNA reads TGTGCCAGCAGCCCCCAAGTCAGGTCGGAGACCCAGTACTTC. This chain uses TRBV5-4 with TRBJ2-5; D gene ambiguous. CDR3 size: 14 residues. V shed 4 bases and J shed 5 bases, with 15 bases lying between them. Germline CDR1 and CDR2: SGHNT and YYREEE (reference sequence).

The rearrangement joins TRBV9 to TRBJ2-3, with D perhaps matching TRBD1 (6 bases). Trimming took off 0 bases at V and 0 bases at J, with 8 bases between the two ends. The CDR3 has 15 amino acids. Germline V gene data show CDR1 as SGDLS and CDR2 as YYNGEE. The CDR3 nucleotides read TGTGCCAGCAGCGTAGAAGGACAGAGCACAGATACGCAGTATTTT. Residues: CASSVEGQSTDTQYF. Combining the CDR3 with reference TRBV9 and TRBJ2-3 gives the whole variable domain DSGVTQTPKHLITATGQRVTLRCSPRSGDLSVYWYQQSLDQGLQFLIQYYNGEERAKGNILERFSAQQFPDLHSELNLSSLELGDSALYFCASSVEGQSTDTQYFGPGTRLTVL.

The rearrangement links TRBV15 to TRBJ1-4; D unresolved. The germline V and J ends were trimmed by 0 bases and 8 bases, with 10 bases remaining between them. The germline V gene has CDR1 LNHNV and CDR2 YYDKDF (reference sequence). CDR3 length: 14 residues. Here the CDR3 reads CATSRDKRYEKLFF. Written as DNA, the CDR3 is TGTGCCACCAGCAGAGATAAGCGGTACGAAAAACTGTTTTTT.

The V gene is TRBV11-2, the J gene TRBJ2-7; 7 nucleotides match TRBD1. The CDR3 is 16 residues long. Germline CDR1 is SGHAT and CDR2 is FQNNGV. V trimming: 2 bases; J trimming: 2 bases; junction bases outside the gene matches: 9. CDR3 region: CASSLYLAGGTYEQYF. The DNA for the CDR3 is TGTGCCAGCAGCTTATATCTGGCAGGGGGAACCTACGAGCAGTACTTC.

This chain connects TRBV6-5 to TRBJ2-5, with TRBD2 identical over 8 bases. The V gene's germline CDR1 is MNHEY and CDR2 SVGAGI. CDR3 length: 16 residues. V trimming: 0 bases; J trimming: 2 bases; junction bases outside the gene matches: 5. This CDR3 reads CASSYSVAGTQETQYF. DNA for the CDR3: TGTGCCAGCAGTTACTCGGTAGCGGGGACTCAAGAGACCCAGTACTTC.

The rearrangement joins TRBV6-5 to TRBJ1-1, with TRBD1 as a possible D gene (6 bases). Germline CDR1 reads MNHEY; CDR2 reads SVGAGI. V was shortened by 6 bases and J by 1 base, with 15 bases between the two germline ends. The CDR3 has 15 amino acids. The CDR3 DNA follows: TGTGCCAGCAGAAGAGGCAGGGGTACGAACACTGAAGCTTTCTTT. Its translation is CASRRGRGTNTEAFF.

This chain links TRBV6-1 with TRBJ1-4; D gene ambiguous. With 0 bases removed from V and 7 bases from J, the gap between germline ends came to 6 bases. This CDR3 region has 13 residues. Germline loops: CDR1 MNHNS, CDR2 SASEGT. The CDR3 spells CASSEAASEKLFF. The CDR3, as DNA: TGTGCCAGCAGTGAAGCGGCAAGTGAAAAACTGTTTTTT.

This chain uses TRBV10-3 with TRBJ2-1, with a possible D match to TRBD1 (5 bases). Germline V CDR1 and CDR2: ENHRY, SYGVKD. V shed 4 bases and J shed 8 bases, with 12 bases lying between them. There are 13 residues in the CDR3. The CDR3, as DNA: TGTGCCATCAGTGGGGGCCCGGATCATGAGCAGTTCTTC. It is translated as CAISGGPDHEQFF.

In DNA, the CDR3 is TGTGCCAGCAGTTCGACAGGGGGCGCCTACGAGCAGTACTTC. This codes for CASSSTGGAYEQYF. The chain carries TRBV2 and TRBJ2-7, with TRBD1 matching over 10 bases. This CDR3 comprises 14 residues. V shed 5 bases, J shed 2 bases, and the junction held 3 bases outside the gene matches. CDR1 SNHLY and CDR2 FYNNEI come from the germline V gene.

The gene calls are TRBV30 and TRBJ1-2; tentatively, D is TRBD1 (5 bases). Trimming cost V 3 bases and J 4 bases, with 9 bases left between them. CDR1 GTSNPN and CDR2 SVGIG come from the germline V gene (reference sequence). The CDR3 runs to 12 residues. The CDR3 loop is CAWRGVPYGYTF. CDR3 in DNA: TGTGCCTGGAGAGGGGTGCCCTATGGCTACACCTTC.

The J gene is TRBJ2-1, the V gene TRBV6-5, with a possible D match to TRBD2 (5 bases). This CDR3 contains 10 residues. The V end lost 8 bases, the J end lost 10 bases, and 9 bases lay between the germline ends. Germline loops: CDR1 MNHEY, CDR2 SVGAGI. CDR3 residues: CASGWREQFF. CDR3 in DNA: TGTGCCAGCGGGTGGAGGGAGCAGTTCTTC.

Here the CDR3 reads CAISFALMGQGAEAFF. The CDR3 bases are TGTGCCATCAGTTTTGCTCTTATGGGACAGGGGGCTGAAGCTTTCTTT. This rearrangement joins TRBV10-3 to TRBJ1-1, with TRBD1 matching over 11 bases. Germline-derived CDR1 and CDR2 are ENHRY and SYGVKD. The junction had 11 bases not matched to a gene; V was cut back by 5 bases and J by 6 bases. The CDR3 loop spans 16 amino acids.